The 13 T cell receptor beta chains below all came from one sample that was sequenced in a study of T cell responses to AZD1222 COVID-19 vaccine. The data were produced by immunoSEQ multiplex PCR, yet TCRdb's version contains in-frame clones alone and is incomplete. This sample has about 83,000 clones; roughly 88% occur once, and the top ten carry under 5%. The sample here was peripheral blood, taken on day 0 of MenACWY control vaccination. These receptor sequences come from an adult in good health.

The chain links TRBV5-4 to TRBJ2-3; D uncertain. CDR3 size: 15 residues. V gave up 4 bases and J gave up 1 base, with 13 bases separating them. Germline CDR1 reads SGHNT; CDR2 reads YYREEE (reference sequence). CDR3 nucleotides: TGTGCCAGCAGCCTGCGGACCCCGGGCACAGATACGCAGTATTTT. This translates into CASSLRTPGTDTQYF.

The chain couples TRBV4-2 to TRBJ1-5; the D is unclear. This CDR3 is built from 14 residues. Deletions cut 1 base from V and 7 bases from J, with 11 bases between. Germline V gene sequence: CDR1 LGHNA, CDR2 YNFKEQ. For the CDR3, the DNA is TGTGCCAGCAGCCAAGCCACGGCCAACCAGCCCCAGCATTTT. This encodes CASSQATANQPQHF.

The genes are TRBV11-3 and TRBJ2-2, with TRBD1 matching over 10 bases. Germline CDR1 is SGHNT and CDR2 is YENEEA. Germline trimming cut 1 base from V and 7 bases from J; bases unmatched to any gene: 3. The CDR3 runs to 15 residues. Here the CDR3 DNA reads TGTGCCAGCAGCTTAGGACAGGGGGCAGGCGGGGAGCTGTTTTTT. Protein: CASSLGQGAGGELFF.

The chain carries TRBV25-1 and TRBJ2-2; D gene unclear. Trimming pared 1 base from V and 9 bases from J, leaving 9 bases between. This CDR3 contains 13 residues. The germline CDR1 and CDR2 sequences are MGHDK and SYGVNS. DNA for the CDR3: TGTGCCAGCAGTGAATCATGGGTTAGGGAGCTGTTTTTT. Amino acids: CASSESWVRELFF.

The gene calls are TRBV19 and TRBJ1-5; 7 positions match TRBD1. V lost 5 bases, J lost 6 bases, and 16 bases stayed unmatched. CDR1 LNHDA and CDR2 SQIVND come from the germline V gene (reference sequence). The CDR3 is 17 amino acids. The CDR3 DNA follows: TGTGCCAGTAGTGGACGTTTAAACAGGGGAGGAGGTCAGCCCCAGCATTTT. Amino acid sequence: CASSGRLNRGGGQPQHF.

This sequence joins TRBV20-1 and TRBJ1-2; the D is unclear. Trimming shortened V by 3 bases and J by 8 bases, and 10 bases separated the two germline ends. CDR3 size: 11 residues. CDR1 is DFQATT and CDR2 is SNEGSKA in the germline V gene (reference sequence). The CDR3 region is CSARRPQGYTF. The CDR3 DNA sequence: TGCAGTGCTAGGAGACCCCAAGGCTACACCTTC.

The chain has TRBV7-6 and TRBJ2-2, with 9 positions matching TRBD2. Germline V gene data show CDR1 as SGHVS and CDR2 as FNYEAQ. There are 16 residues in the CDR3. J gave up 6 bases and V 2 bases, and 7 bases lay outside the gene matches. CDR3 residues: CASSLSALAGAGELFF. CDR3 nucleotide sequence: TGTGCCAGCAGCTTATCCGCTTTAGCGGGAGCCGGGGAGCTGTTTTTT.

The chain links TRBV6-6 to TRBJ2-7; D is perhaps TRBD2 (6 bases). Germline V gene lookup returns CDR1 MNHNY and CDR2 SVGAGI (reference sequence). The germline V and J ends were trimmed by 5 bases and 13 bases, with 15 bases remaining between them. The CDR3 extends over 11 amino acids. CDR3 DNA: TGTGCCAGCAGTCTCGGGACTGAGCCTTACTTC. The encoded protein is CASSLGTEPYF.

The chain couples TRBV5-1 to TRBJ1-1; no reliable D call. The V end lost 0 bases, the J end lost 1 base, and 7 bases lay between the germline ends. Germline V gene lookup returns CDR1 SGHRS and CDR2 YFSETQ. CDR3 length: 14 amino acids. The CDR3 region is CASSLGPPNTEAFF. The DNA of the CDR3 is TGCGCCAGCAGCTTGGGTCCCCCGAACACTGAAGCTTTCTTT. Variable domain in full (rest from reference TRBV5-1 and TRBJ1-1): KAGVTQTPRYLIKTRGQQVTLSCSPISGHRSVSWYQQTPGQGLQFLFEYFSETQRNKGNFPGRFSGRQFSNSRSEMNVSTLELGDSALYLCASSLGPPNTEAFFGQGTRLTVV.

The rearrangement joins TRBV9 to TRBJ1-5, with TRBD1 matching 7 bases. The CDR3 sequence is 15 residues long. Germline CDR1 SGDLS, CDR2 YYNGEE. Trimming removed 0 bases from V and 4 bases from J; junction bases left unmatched: 4. This CDR3 reads CASSVEGAANQPQHF. In DNA, the CDR3 is TGTGCCAGCAGCGTAGAGGGGGCGGCTAATCAGCCCCAGCATTTT.

V and J are TRBV5-1 and TRBJ2-1; possibly TRBD1 for D (6 bases). The CDR3 covers 14 residues. CDR1 and CDR2 (germline): SGHRS, YFSETQ. The V end was cut by 2 bases, the J end by 5 bases, with 11 bases between. The CDR3 region is CASSFQTGDNEQFF. CDR3 coding DNA: TGCGCCAGCAGCTTCCAGACAGGAGACAATGAGCAGTTCTTC.

This rearrangement joins TRBV4-2 to TRBJ2-5; D gene ambiguous. The germline V gene has CDR1 LGHNA and CDR2 YNFKEQ. The ends were cut back, 4 bases at V and 2 bases at J, with 11 bases in the middle. This CDR3 has 14 residues. CDR3 sequence reads: CASSPVGLQETQYF. CDR3 bases: TGTGCCAGCAGCCCCGTCGGGCTACAAGAGACCCAGTACTTC.

The chain links TRBV28 to TRBJ1-2; 8 nucleotides align to TRBD1. Germline V gene sequence: CDR1 MDHEN, CDR2 SYDVKM. The junction had 12 bases not matched to a gene; V was cut back by 7 bases and J by 5 bases. The CDR3 is 15 residues long. CDR3 sequence (DNA): TGTGCCAGCATTGCCCCGCAGGGGGCGAATTATGGCTACACCTTC. This gives the protein CASIAPQGANYGYTF.